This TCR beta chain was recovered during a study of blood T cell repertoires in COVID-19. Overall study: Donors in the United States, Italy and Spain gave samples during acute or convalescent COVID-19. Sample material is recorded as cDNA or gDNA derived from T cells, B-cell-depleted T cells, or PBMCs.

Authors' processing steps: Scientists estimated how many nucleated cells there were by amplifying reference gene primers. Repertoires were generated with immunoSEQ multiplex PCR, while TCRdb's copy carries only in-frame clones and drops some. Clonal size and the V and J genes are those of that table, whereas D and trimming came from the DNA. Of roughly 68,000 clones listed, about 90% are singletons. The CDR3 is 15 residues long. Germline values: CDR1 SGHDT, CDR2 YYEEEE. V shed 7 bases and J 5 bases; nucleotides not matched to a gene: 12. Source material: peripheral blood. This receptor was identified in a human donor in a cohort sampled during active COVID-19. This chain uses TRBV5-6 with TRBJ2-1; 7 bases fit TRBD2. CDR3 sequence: CASFLFGAGNNEQFF. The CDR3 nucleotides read TGTGCCAGCTTTTTATTCGGAGCGGGGAACAATGAGCAGTTCTTC.